Following are 19 T cell receptor beta chains from one sample sequenced in a study of shared clonotypes between healthy human individuals. This table comes from immunoSEQ multiplex PCR, and its TCRdb copy is limited to in-frame clones, with some not included. The sample holds around 1.4 million clones, approximately 98.5% seen once. Sequenced material: naive CD4+ T cells sorted from blood. Subset reported: CD45RA+ positively selected. Receptors were obtained from a young man in good health.

The V call is TRBV9, the J call TRBJ2-1; D possibly corresponds to TRBD1 (6 bases). The germline V gene has CDR1 SGDLS and CDR2 YYNGEE. The V and J ends lost 0 bases and 2 bases respectively, with 18 bases between them. The length of the CDR3 is 18 residues. The CDR3 protein is CASSVAEARDKPYNEQFF. CDR3 in DNA: TGTGCCAGCAGCGTAGCCGAGGCCCGGGACAAACCCTACAATGAGCAGTTCTTC.

The V and J genes are TRBV28 and TRBJ2-1; 7 bases are a match to TRBD2. Germline CDR1 reads MDHEN; CDR2 reads SYDVKM. V was pared by 7 bases and J by 9 bases, with 9 bases of the junction left unmatched. CDR3 length equals 13 residues. The CDR3 DNA reads as TGTGCCAGCACCCGTGGCGGGAGCGGTGAGCAGTTCTTC. It is translated as CASTRGGSGEQFF.

The rearrangement links TRBV27 to TRBJ2-7; no definite D call. V dropped 1 base and J dropped 1 base, with 14 bases sitting between them. Germline V CDR1 and CDR2: MNHEY, SMNVEV (reference sequence). The CDR3 is 16 residues long. CDR3 in DNA: TGTGCCAGCAGTTTATATCCTCCCCCTCTTTCCTACGAGCAGTACTTC. The encoded protein is CASSLYPPPLSYEQYF.

The V call is TRBV28, the J call TRBJ1-5, with D hard to call. CDR3 size: 13 residues. V was shortened by 6 bases and J by 4 bases, with 10 bases between the two germline ends. Germline V gives CDR1 MDHEN, CDR2 SYDVKM. CDR3 DNA sequence: TGTGCCAGCAGCGGGTTTAGTAATCAGCCCCAGCATTTT. Amino acid sequence: CASSGFSNQPQHF.

As regards this clone: Other DNA sequences within the sample encode an identical CDR3. The gene calls are TRBV28 and TRBJ2-7; 9 positions match TRBD1. The junction had 5 bases not matched to a gene; V was cut back by 3 bases and J by 5 bases. The CDR3 is made up of 14 amino acids. CDR1 and CDR2 (germline): MDHEN, SYDVKM. The CDR3 loop is CASSLWDRVNEQYF. The CDR3 nucleotides are TGTGCCAGCAGTTTGTGGGACAGGGTGAACGAGCAGTACTTC.

This clone has just one count. The chain links TRBV19 to TRBJ2-1; TRBD2 aligns across 9 bases. The CDR3 sequence is 16 residues long. Germline lookup yields CDR1 LNHDA and CDR2 SQIVND (reference sequence). V lost 4 bases to trimming and J lost 5 bases; unmatched junction nucleotides: 9. The CDR3 DNA follows: TGTGCCAGTAGTACTGACAGACTAGCGGAAAACAATGAGCAGTTCTTC. Protein sequence: CASSTDRLAENNEQFF.

The chain is built from TRBV28 and TRBJ1-1; D gene ambiguous. The CDR3 has 17 amino acids. The germline gives CDR1 MDHEN, CDR2 SYDVKM. V lost 3 bases, J lost 1 base, and 18 bases lay in between. The CDR3 reads CASSFHRSQVGNTEAFF. DNA for the CDR3: TGTGCCAGCAGTTTCCACCGGAGTCAAGTCGGGAACACTGAAGCTTTCTTT. The full variable domain, its missing parts supplied by reference TRBV28 and TRBJ1-1, is DVKVTQSSRYLVKRTGEKVFLECVQDMDHENMFWYRQDPGLGLRLIYFSYDVKMKEKGDIPEGYSVSREKKERFSLILESASTNQTSMYLCASSFHRSQVGNTEAFFGQGTRLTVV.

The CDR3 nucleotides are TGTGCCAGCAGTCTAAACCAGGGGAGTTTGGGAGGCTACACCTTC. Its protein product is CASSLNQGSLGGYTF. The gene calls are TRBV25-1 and TRBJ1-2; D possibly corresponds to TRBD1 (6 bases). The germline V gene encodes CDR1 MGHDK and CDR2 SYGVNS. The CDR3 covers 15 residues. The ends were cut back, 5 bases at V and 8 bases at J, with 21 bases in the middle.

About this clone itself: Other nucleotide sequences in the sample specify the same CDR3. This chain connects TRBV27 to TRBJ2-7; the D gene is possibly TRBD1 (5 bases). Trimming removed 5 bases at V and 3 bases at J, with 8 bases between. Per germline, CDR1 MNHEY and CDR2 SMNVEV (reference sequence). The CDR3 loop spans 12 amino acids. CDR3 in amino acids: CASSPQGYEQYF. The CDR3 region has the DNA TGTGCCAGCAGTCCCCAGGGCTACGAGCAGTACTTC.

The chain employs TRBV12-5 and TRBJ1-2; TRBD1 might be the D (6 bases). This CDR3 has 14 amino acids. V lost 6 bases and J 2 bases, leaving 13 bases between the germline ends. Germline V lookup: CDR1 LGHNT, CDR2 FRNRAP. The CDR3 DNA sequence: TGTGCTAGTGGCCTATCCAGGGGCAACTATGGCTACACCTTC. It translates to CASGLSRGNYGYTF.

This chain joins TRBV15 and TRBJ2-1; a possible D gene is TRBD1 (5 bases). Germline V gene sequence: CDR1 LNHNV, CDR2 YYDKDF (reference sequence). Trimming removed 5 bases at V and 4 bases at J, with 9 bases between. This CDR3 has 13 amino acids. As DNA, the CDR3 is TGTGCCACCAGCCCGACAGATTACAATGAGCAGTTCTTC. Translating it yields CATSPTDYNEQFF.

This chain connects TRBV30 to TRBJ1-2, with D hard to call. The V gene lost 0 bases and the J gene lost 5 bases, with 10 bases spanning the gap. CDR1 is GTSNPN, CDR2 SVGIG, per germline (reference sequence). The CDR3 extends over 13 amino acids. CDR3 amino acids: CAWSVGGSYGYTF. CDR3 sequence (DNA): TGTGCCTGGAGTGTAGGCGGCAGTTATGGCTACACCTTC.

The chain couples TRBV11-3 to TRBJ2-1, with D hard to call. Between the trimmed V and J ends, which lost 3 bases and 5 bases, there was a span of 8 bases. Germline-derived CDR1 and CDR2 are SGHNT and YENEEA. The CDR3 sequence is 13 residues long. CDR3: CASSLSQNNEQFF. In DNA form, the CDR3 reads TGTGCCAGCAGCTTGAGTCAAAACAATGAGCAGTTCTTC.

V and J are TRBV5-4 and TRBJ2-5; D gene ambiguous. The CDR3 is made up of 15 amino acids. Trimming left V 7 bases short and J 1 base short, with 17 bases between. CDR1 SGHNT and CDR2 YYREEE come from the germline V gene (reference sequence). The DNA of the CDR3 is TGTGCCAGCGGCGTCTTTGGTGTTAGCCAAGAGACCCAGTACTTC. It yields the protein CASGVFGVSQETQYF. Full variable domain (outside the CDR3, taken from reference TRBV5-4 and TRBJ2-5): ETGVTQSPTHLIKTRGQQVTLRCSSQSGHNTVSWYQQALGQGPQFIFQYYREEENGRGNFPPRFSGLQFPNYSSELNVNALELDDSALYLCASGVFGVSQETQYFGPGTRLLVL.

The chain carries TRBV19 and TRBJ1-4; D gene uncertain. The CDR3 sequence is 18 residues long. Trimming pared 3 bases from V and 0 bases from J, leaving 17 bases between. CDR1 is LNHDA, CDR2 SQIVND, per germline (reference sequence). CDR3 in amino acids: CASSILLGRIATNEKLFF. DNA for the CDR3: TGTGCCAGTAGTATCCTACTTGGACGGATTGCAACTAATGAAAAACTGTTTTTT.

J is TRBJ1-4 and V is TRBV27; D is perhaps TRBD1 (5 bases). CDR3 length equals 16 residues. Trimming shortened V by 1 base and J by 7 bases, and 16 bases separated the two germline ends. Germline loops: CDR1 MNHEY, CDR2 SMNVEV (reference sequence). CDR3 nucleotide sequence: TGTGCCAGCAGTTTATTCGGTGACAGTATTCCTGAAAAACTGTTTTTT. Its translation is CASSLFGDSIPEKLFF. The full variable domain, completed using reference TRBV27 and TRBJ1-4, is EAQVTQNPRYLITVTGKKLTVTCSQNMNHEYMSWYRQDPGLGLRQIYYSMNVEVTDKGDVPEGYKVSRKEKRNFPLILESPSPNQTSLYFCASSLFGDSIPEKLFFGSGTQLSVL.

V gene TRBV9 combines with J gene TRBJ2-1; 8 bases match TRBD2. This CDR3 is built from 14 residues. CDR1 and CDR2 (germline): SGDLS, YYNGEE. V lost 3 bases to trimming and J lost 7 bases; unmatched junction nucleotides: 6. CDR3 in amino acids: CASSASGGGNEQFF. The CDR3 DNA sequence: TGTGCCAGCAGCGCGAGCGGGGGAGGAAATGAGCAGTTCTTC.

The chain links TRBV28 to TRBJ1-5, with 7 nucleotides matching TRBD1. Trimming at V came to 8 bases and at J to 4 bases, leaving 5 bases not matched to a gene. In germline, CDR1 is MDHEN, CDR2 SYDVKM. This CDR3 has 13 amino acids. CDR3 region: CASGSDRNQPQHF. The CDR3 DNA is TGTGCCAGCGGGTCGGACAGGAATCAGCCCCAGCATTTT.

CDR3 protein: CASTSWEGLGAFF. CDR3 in DNA: TGTGCCAGTACTTCGTGGGAGGGACTTGGGGCTTTCTTT. The chain links TRBV11-2 to TRBJ1-1; D is possibly TRBD1 (5 bases). Deletions cut 9 bases from V and 11 bases from J, with 22 bases between. The CDR3 loop spans 13 amino acids. The germline V gene has CDR1 SGHAT and CDR2 FQNNGV.